A selection of T cell receptor beta chains follows, all from one sample in a study of cytomegalovirus exposure and HLA in healthy donors. Data came from immunoSEQ multiplex PCR; TCRdb stores just in-frame clones and leaves some out. This sample has around 70,000 clones; 94% occur once, and the top ten carry around 1.5%. Sequencing was performed on PBMCs. The source of these receptors is a man younger than 30 in good health and CMV-seropositive. Each CDR3 is given with its conserved first and last residue.

V	J	CDR3
TRBV28	TRBJ1-2	CASDTRGQRNGYTF
TRBV28	TRBJ1-1	CASSFRRGYTEAFF
TRBV10-3	TRBJ2-7	CAISEASGYYEQYF
TRBV4-2	TRBJ2-1	CASSQLSSGLSYNEQFF
TRBV4-1	TRBJ1-1	CASSGPGGTEAFF
TRBV18	TRBJ1-1	CASSDDRGRIPEAFF
TRBV7-9	TRBJ2-3	CASSSGGRGTDTQYF
TRBV7-9	TRBJ1-1	CASSPLSRQSTEAFF
TRBV4-1	TRBJ1-1	CASSQIKGEAFF
TRBV19	TRBJ2-3	CASSIPKLAGEKDTQYF
TRBV19	TRBJ2-6	CASSIPTPPGANVLTF
TRBV5-1	TRBJ2-1	CASSFRGDEQFF
TRBV18	TRBJ2-3	CASSTATDTQYF
TRBV5-6	TRBJ2-7	CASSSPTGLNFGEQYF
TRBV5-1	TRBJ1-3	CASSLDSSGNTIYF
TRBV6-4	TRBJ2-7	CASSVGTGSYEQYF
TRBV28	TRBJ1-1	CASSTSEALNTEAFF